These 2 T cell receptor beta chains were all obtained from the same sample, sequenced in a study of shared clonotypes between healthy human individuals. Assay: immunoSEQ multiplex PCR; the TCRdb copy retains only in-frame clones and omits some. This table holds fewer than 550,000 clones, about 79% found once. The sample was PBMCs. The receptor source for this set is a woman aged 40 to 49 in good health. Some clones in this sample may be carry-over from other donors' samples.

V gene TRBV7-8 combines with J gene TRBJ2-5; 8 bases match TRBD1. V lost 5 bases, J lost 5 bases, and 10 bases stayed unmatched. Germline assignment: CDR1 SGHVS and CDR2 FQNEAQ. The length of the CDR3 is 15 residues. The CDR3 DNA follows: TGTGCCAGCAGCACCCGGACAGGGTCCTTCGAGACCCAGTACTTC. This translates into CASSTRTGSFETQYF.

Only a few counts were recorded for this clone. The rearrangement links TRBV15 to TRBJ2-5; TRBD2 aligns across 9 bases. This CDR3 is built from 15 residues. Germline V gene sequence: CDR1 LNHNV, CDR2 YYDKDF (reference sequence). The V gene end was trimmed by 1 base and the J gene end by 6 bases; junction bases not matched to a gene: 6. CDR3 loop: CATSRGAGGPQTQYF. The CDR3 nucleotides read TGTGCCACCAGCAGAGGGGCGGGAGGGCCGCAGACCCAGTACTTC.